This TCR beta chain emerged from a study of blood T cell repertoires in COVID-19. Looking at the study overall: Both acute and convalescent COVID-19 samples were obtained from the United States, Italy and Spain.

Authors' analysis steps: Cell counts per sample came from amplifying reference gene primers. Sequencing was performed with immunoSEQ multiplex PCR; in TCRdb, only in-frame clones are kept and a portion is missing. From that table come the V and J calls and clone size; the DNA was used to work out D and trimming. The sample has some 190,000 clones, approximately 81% seen once. Germline V gene sequence: CDR1 LNHDA, CDR2 SQIVND (reference sequence). V lost 3 bases and J lost 7, with 12 bases in between. The CDR3 runs to 14 residues. This rearrangement joins TRBV19 to TRBJ1-4; no firm D call. Sequencing was performed on peripheral blood. This sequence was found in a human donor in a cohort sampled during active COVID-19. The CDR3 reads CASSIILLSEKLFF. The DNA of the CDR3 is TGTGCCAGTAGTATTATTCTCCTGTCTGAAAAACTGTTTTTT.